These 27 T cell receptor beta chains share one sample of origin, sequenced in a study of CD8 T cells in ankylosing spondylitis. TCRdb processed the 5' RACE reads anew with MiXCR; each CDR3 protein has one entry. Found here are 300,000 to 350,000 distinct CDR3 sequences, less than 25% of them singletons; the top ten hold roughly 3.4%. Sequences were obtained from blood, either unsorted or a sorted T cell fraction (not recorded which). These receptors all come from a female donor with ankylosing spondylitis or in good health (not recorded which).

This clonotype was found a few times. This CDR3 is CATSRPGLVVYEQYF. Written as DNA, the CDR3 is TGTGCCACCAGCAGACCGGGACTAGTTGTTTACGAGCAGTACTTC. V gene TRBV15 combines with J gene TRBJ2-7, with TRBD2 identical over 8 bases. The V segment lost 2 bases and the J segment 4 bases; nucleotides outside the gene matches: 7. This CDR3 region has 15 residues. From germline, CDR1 is LNHNV and CDR2 YYDKDF (reference sequence).

The chain joins TRBV10-1 to TRBJ2-3; D is possibly TRBD2 (5 bases). V was clipped by 4 bases and J by 2 bases, with 10 bases between them. CDR1 WNHNN and CDR2 SYGVQD come from the germline V gene (reference sequence). CDR3 length: 14 residues. The DNA for the CDR3 is TGCGCCAGCAGTGCCGGACTCACCACAGATACGCAGTATTTT. It encodes CASSAGLTTDTQYF.

This clonotype was observed a handful of times. This rearrangement joins TRBV7-6 to TRBJ1-3; unclear D gene. This CDR3 spans 14 amino acids. Per the germline V gene, CDR1 is SGHVS and CDR2 is FNYEAQ. The ends were cut back, 2 bases at V and 2 bases at J, with 7 bases in the middle. The CDR3 loop is CASSLKGAGNTIYF. DNA of the CDR3: TGTGCCAGCAGCTTAAAGGGCGCTGGAAACACCATATATTTT. Full variable domain (missing parts from reference TRBV7-6 and TRBJ1-3): GAGVSQSPRYKVTKRGQDVALRCDPISGHVSLYWYRQALGQGPEFLTYFNYEAQQDKSGLPNDRFSAERPEGSISTLTIQRTEQRDSAMYRCASSLKGAGNTIYFGEGSWLTVV.

V usage is TRBV20-1 and J usage is TRBJ1-1, with D unresolved. This CDR3 has 14 residues. V dropped 2 bases and J dropped 4 bases, with 14 bases sitting between them. CDR1 is DFQATT, CDR2 SNEGSKA, per germline (reference sequence). Written as DNA, the CDR3 is TGCAGTGCTAGAAAGTATTTGGTGAGCACTGAAGCTTTCTTT. Protein sequence: CSARKYLVSTEAFF.

This clonotype was seen ten or more times. The CDR3 sequence is CASSPRTAYNEKLFF. The CDR3 nucleotides are TGTGCCAGCAGTCCCCGGACAGCGTACAATGAAAAACTGTTTTTT. V is TRBV6-2 or TRBV6-3 and J is TRBJ1-4, with D perhaps TRBD1 (6 bases). Germline assignment: CDR1 MNHEY and CDR2 SVGEGT. The CDR3 runs to 15 residues. Trimming left V 5 bases short and J 5 bases short, with 15 bases between.

The chain joins TRBV5-1 to TRBJ1-4, with D unresolved. V lost 4 bases and J 8 bases, leaving 15 bases between the germline ends. Germline V gives CDR1 SGHRS, CDR2 YFSETQ. The length of the CDR3 is 14 residues. The CDR3 DNA reads TGCGCCAGCAGCCCAGGAATGGTCGGAGAAAAACTGTTTTTT. Translation: CASSPGMVGEKLFF. Complete variable domain (other parts from reference TRBV5-1 and TRBJ1-4): KAGVTQTPRYLIKTRGQQVTLSCSPISGHRSVSWYQQTPGQGLQFLFEYFSETQRNKGNFPGRFSGRQFSNSRSEMNVSTLELGDSALYLCASSPGMVGEKLFFGSGTQLSVL.

The V gene is TRBV12-3 or TRBV12-4, the J gene TRBJ2-1; TRBD2 matches at 10 bases. Losses at the gene ends were 7 bases for V and 6 bases for J; bases not matched to a gene: 9. The CDR3 is 15 residues long. The CDR3 DNA sequence: TGTGCCAGCACCCTGGTAGTAGCGGGAGGCAATGAGCAGTTCTTC. As protein: CASTLVVAGGNEQFF.

J is TRBJ2-2 and V is TRBV23-1; D remains unclear. TRBV23-1 is known as an ORF, though its function is uncertain. The length of the CDR3 is 14 residues. V was trimmed by 3 bases and J by 2 bases, leaving 7 bases between them. In DNA, the CDR3 is TGCGCCAGCAGTCAGCCACTAAACACCGGGGAGCTGTTTTTT. Translating it yields CASSQPLNTGELFF.

This clonotype was detected a few times. This chain joins TRBV20-1 and TRBJ2-7, with 8 bases lining up with TRBD1. Germline CDR1 DFQATT, CDR2 SNEGSKA (reference sequence). The J segment lost 7 bases and the V segment lost 4 bases, leaving 9 bases of the junction unmatched. The CDR3 consists of 13 residues. Here the CDR3 DNA reads TGCAGTGCTATTCCGGGACAGGCTGGAGAGCAGTACTTC. It specifies CSAIPGQAGEQYF.

This clonotype was seen only a few times. V usage is TRBV20-1 and J usage is TRBJ1-1; no firm D call. This CDR3 contains 11 residues. Per the germline V gene, CDR1 is DFQATT and CDR2 is SNEGSKA (reference sequence). The germline V and J ends were trimmed by 7 bases and 0 bases, with 6 bases remaining between them. The CDR3 protein is CSVFLNTEAFF. The CDR3, as DNA: TGCAGTGTTTTTTTGAACACTGAAGCTTTCTTT.

The table lists this clonotype with many counts. This chain uses TRBV29-1 with TRBJ1-1; D may be TRBD1 (6 bases). The CDR3 sequence is 13 residues long. Trimming cost V 8 bases and J 0 bases, with 13 bases left between them. The germline V gene has CDR1 SQVTM and CDR2 ANQGSEA. CDR3 sequence reads: CSIQDRLNTEAFF. CDR3 coding DNA: TGCAGCATTCAGGACAGACTGAACACTGAAGCTTTCTTT.

This clonotype was recorded a few times. Here the CDR3 reads CSVGRGRYEQYF. The CDR3 bases are TGCAGCGTTGGCCGGGGTAGATACGAGCAGTACTTC. The V call is TRBV29-1, the J call TRBJ2-7, with D perhaps matching TRBD2 (5 bases). From germline, CDR1 is SQVTM and CDR2 ANQGSEA. V was trimmed by 4 bases and J by 4 bases, leaving 11 bases between them. This CDR3 region has 12 residues.

This clonotype has a handful of counts. This sequence joins TRBV3-1 and TRBJ1-1; no reliable D call. The CDR3 runs to 13 residues. Trimming left V 5 bases short and J 3 bases short, with 10 bases between. The germline CDR1 and CDR2 sequences are LGHDT and YNNKEL (reference sequence). This CDR3 reads CASSLLSDTEAFF. The CDR3 DNA sequence: TGTGCCAGCAGCTTACTCTCCGACACTGAAGCTTTCTTT.

V usage is TRBV29-1 and J usage is TRBJ1-2; tentatively, D is TRBD1 (6 bases). The CDR3 runs 14 residues. Deletions cut 6 bases from V and 7 bases from J, with 21 bases between. CDR1 is SQVTM and CDR2 is ANQGSEA in the germline V gene. The DNA of the CDR3 is TGCAGCGTCACCACTGCGGGGGCCTTCGGTGGCTACACCTTC. The encoded protein is CSVTTAGAFGGYTF.

The chain combines TRBV4-2 with TRBJ2-7; D might be TRBD2 (6 bases). The ends were cut back, 0 bases at V and 4 bases at J, with 22 bases in the middle. CDR3 size: 18 residues. Germline V lookup: CDR1 LGHNA, CDR2 YNFKEQ. DNA for the CDR3: TGTGCCAGCAGCCAAGATCAAGGGCGGGACTTTAATTTTTACGAGCAGTACTTC. Protein sequence: CASSQDQGRDFNFYEQYF.

This clonotype was found a few times. This chain connects TRBV12-3 or TRBV12-4 to TRBJ2-3; 7 positions match TRBD2. V lost 7 bases, J lost 6 bases, and 10 bases stayed unmatched. The CDR3 extends over 14 amino acids. This CDR3 reads CASTPGRGSDTQYF. CDR3 DNA sequence: TGTGCCAGCACCCCAGGGAGGGGATCGGATACGCAGTATTTT.

The chain is built from TRBV29-1 and TRBJ2-7; D is possibly TRBD2 (6 bases). CDR1 is SQVTM and CDR2 is ANQGSEA in the germline V gene. CDR3 length: 13 residues. Trimming shortened V by 2 bases and J by 6 bases, and 14 bases separated the two germline ends. CDR3 sequence reads: CSVERPGASEQYF. CDR3 bases: TGCAGCGTTGAACGGCCGGGAGCAAGCGAGCAGTACTTC.

This clonotype was detected only a few times. This chain uses TRBV4-3 with TRBJ1-2; 8 bases are shared with TRBD1. The CDR3 spans 15 residues. Trimming took 1 base from V and 3 from J; bases not matched to a gene: 4. CDR1 and CDR2 (germline): LGHNA, YSLEER. CDR3: CASSQGGTGYYGYTF. CDR3 sequence (DNA): TGCGCCAGCAGCCAAGGTGGGACAGGTTACTATGGCTACACCTTC.

This clonotype came up a few times. This chain links TRBV11-2 with TRBJ1-2; D might be TRBD1 (5 bases). The CDR3 consists of 11 residues. Germline CDR1 SGHAT, CDR2 FQNNGV. The V gene lost 5 bases and the J gene lost 11 bases, with 12 bases spanning the gap. The DNA of the CDR3 is TGTGCCAGCAGCGTTTACAGGAGTTACACCTTC. This codes for CASSVYRSYTF.

The V gene is TRBV2, the J gene TRBJ2-5; 7 bases are shared with TRBD2. This CDR3 has 14 amino acids. V shed 7 bases, J shed 5 bases, and the junction held 10 bases outside the gene matches. Germline assignment: CDR1 SNHLY and CDR2 FYNNEI. The CDR3: CASKSGGSRETQYF. In DNA form, the CDR3 reads TGTGCCAGCAAGTCTGGCGGGAGCCGGGAGACCCAGTACTTC.

In this sample, this clonotype turned up many times. This chain connects TRBV29-1 to TRBJ2-1, with 7 bases aligning to TRBD2. V gave up 3 bases and J gave up 4 bases; unmatched junction bases: 3. Per germline, CDR1 SQVTM and CDR2 ANQGSEA. CDR3 size: 13 residues. This CDR3 is CSVEASGYNEQFF. Here the CDR3 DNA reads TGCAGCGTTGAGGCTAGCGGATACAATGAGCAGTTCTTC.

This chain uses TRBV18 with TRBJ1-5; D unclear. Germline CDR1 KGHSH, CDR2 LQKENI. The germline V and J ends were trimmed by 2 bases and 2 bases, with 16 bases remaining between them. This CDR3 region has 17 residues. DNA for the CDR3: TGTGCCAGCTCACCATTCGTCGGCGAGGGAGGCAATCAGCCCCAGCATTTT. Translating it yields CASSPFVGEGGNQPQHF.

This clonotype has only a few counts. The CDR3 bases are TGCAGTGCCCGGAGGGACCCTTCCCCTACTCAGTTCTTC. Protein product: CSARRDPSPTQFF. The J gene is TRBJ2-1, the V gene TRBV20-1, with D possibly being TRBD2 (6 bases). CDR3 size: 13 residues. Germline V lookup: CDR1 DFQATT, CDR2 SNEGSKA (reference sequence). Between the trimmed V and J ends, which lost 6 bases and 13 bases, there was a span of 22 bases.

This clonotype has just a few counts. V usage is TRBV9 and J usage is TRBJ1-5, with 7 positions matching TRBD1. Germline lookup yields CDR1 SGDLS and CDR2 YYNGEE. V shed 2 bases and J 7 bases; nucleotides not matched to a gene: 6. This CDR3 spans 14 amino acids. The CDR3 nucleotides are TGTGCCAGCAGCGTGACAGGGACCGGGCAGCCCCAGCATTTT. Encoded protein: CASSVTGTGQPQHF.

This clonotype was observed at least ten times. The CDR3 spells CSVGGLLYNEQFF. The CDR3, as DNA: TGCAGCGTTGGGGGACTCCTTTACAATGAGCAGTTCTTC. The genes are TRBV29-1 and TRBJ2-1; a weak D match, TRBD2 (6 bases). The CDR3 has 13 amino acids. V was clipped by 4 bases and J by 4 bases, with 11 bases between them. Germline V gives CDR1 SQVTM, CDR2 ANQGSEA.

Only one count was recorded for this clonotype. J is TRBJ2-2 and V is TRBV7-3; 11 nucleotides line up with TRBD2. The V segment lost 6 bases and the J segment 5 bases; nucleotides outside the gene matches: 8. The CDR3 consists of 16 residues. Germline loops: CDR1 SGHTA, CDR2 FQGTGA. The CDR3: CASRPVAGGGTGELFF. The CDR3 region has the DNA TGTGCCAGCAGACCCGTAGCGGGAGGGGGAACCGGGGAGCTGTTTTTT.

The chain employs TRBV6-5 and TRBJ1-6, with 7 positions matching TRBD1. From germline, CDR1 is MNHEY and CDR2 SVGAGI. The V gene end was trimmed by 0 bases and the J gene end by 10 bases; junction bases not matched to a gene: 12. The CDR3 runs to 17 residues. This chain's CDR3 is CASSYSSGRGVGSPLHF. The CDR3 DNA follows: TGTGCCAGCAGTTACTCGAGCGGCAGGGGGGTTGGGTCACCCCTCCACTTT.